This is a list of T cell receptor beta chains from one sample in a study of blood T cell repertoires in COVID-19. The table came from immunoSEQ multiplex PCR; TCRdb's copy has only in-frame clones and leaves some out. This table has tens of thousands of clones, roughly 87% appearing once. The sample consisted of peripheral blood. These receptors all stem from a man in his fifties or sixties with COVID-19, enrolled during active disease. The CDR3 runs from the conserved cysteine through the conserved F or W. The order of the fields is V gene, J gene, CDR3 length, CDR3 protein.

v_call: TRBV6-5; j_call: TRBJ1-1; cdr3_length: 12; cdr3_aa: CASLAGATEAFF
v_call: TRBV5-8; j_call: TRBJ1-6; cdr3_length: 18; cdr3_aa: CASYGGRVVGSYNSPLHF
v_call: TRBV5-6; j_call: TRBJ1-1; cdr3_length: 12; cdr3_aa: CASSLAQGEAFF
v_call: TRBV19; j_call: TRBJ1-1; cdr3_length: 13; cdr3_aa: CASSVGQNTEAFF
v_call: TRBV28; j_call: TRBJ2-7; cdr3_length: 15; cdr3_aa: CASSSRASGTYEQYF
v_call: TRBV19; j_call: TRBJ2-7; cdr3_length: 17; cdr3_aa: CASSINLDSRGSYEQYF
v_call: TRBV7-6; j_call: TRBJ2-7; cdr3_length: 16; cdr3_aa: CASSPPAGTSSYEQYF
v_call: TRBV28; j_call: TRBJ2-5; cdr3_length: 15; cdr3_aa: CASSSPGQFGETQYF
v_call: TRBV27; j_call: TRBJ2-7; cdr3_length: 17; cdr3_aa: CASSTAAGGPGTGEQYF
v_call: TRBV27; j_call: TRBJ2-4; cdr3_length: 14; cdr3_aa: CASRPDTVRNIQYF
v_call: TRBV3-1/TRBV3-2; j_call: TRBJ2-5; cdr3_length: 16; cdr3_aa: CASSQVGLAGAGTQYF
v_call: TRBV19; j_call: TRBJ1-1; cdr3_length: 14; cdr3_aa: CASSEVDRATEAFF
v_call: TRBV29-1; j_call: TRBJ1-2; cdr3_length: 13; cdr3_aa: CSGLDRGAYGYTF